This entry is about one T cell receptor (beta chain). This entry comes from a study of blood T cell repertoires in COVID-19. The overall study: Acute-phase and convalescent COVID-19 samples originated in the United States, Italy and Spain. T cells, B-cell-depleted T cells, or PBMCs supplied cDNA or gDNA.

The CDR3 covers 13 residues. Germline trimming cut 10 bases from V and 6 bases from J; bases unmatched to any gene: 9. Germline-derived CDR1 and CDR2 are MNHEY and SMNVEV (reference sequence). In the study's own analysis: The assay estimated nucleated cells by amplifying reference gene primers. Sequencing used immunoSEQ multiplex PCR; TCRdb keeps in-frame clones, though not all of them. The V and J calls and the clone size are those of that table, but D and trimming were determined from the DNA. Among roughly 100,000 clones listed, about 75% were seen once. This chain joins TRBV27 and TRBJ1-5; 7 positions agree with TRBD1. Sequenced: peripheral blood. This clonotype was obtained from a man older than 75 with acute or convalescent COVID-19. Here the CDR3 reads CAIKDRVSQPQHF. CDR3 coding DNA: TGTGCCATTAAAGACAGGGTAAGTCAGCCCCAGCATTTT.